The source of this T cell receptor beta chain is a study of CD8+ T cells in alopecia areata. As for treatment: oral pan-JAK inhibitor, 5-10 mg twice daily. Researchers took lesional scalp punch biopsies and peripheral blood from people who were alopecia areata patients. After isolation, RNA underwent reverse transcription to generate cDNA as the sequencing template. Sequencing used immunoSEQ multiplex PCR; TCRdb keeps in-frame clones, though not all of them. In the table there are 150,000 to 200,000 clones, under 80% of which are singletons. This sequence originates from a human donor with alopecia areata. This specimen was CD4+ T cells sorted from blood, taken at week 49, from a patient treated with tofacitinib.

CDR3 in DNA: TGTGCCAGCAGCTTAGACGGGTCGAACACTGAAGCTTTCTTT. This sequence encodes CASSLDGSNTEAFF. The chain employs TRBV7-2 and TRBJ1-1; D unclear. Trimming pared 1 base from V and 1 base from J, leaving 7 bases between. Germline-derived CDR1 and CDR2 are SGHTA and FQGNSA. The CDR3 covers 14 residues.